What follows are 16 T cell receptor beta chains derived from one specimen sequenced in a study of blood T cells in healthy people across ages. A J-beta primer mix and a sample-barcoded 5' primer were used in a second PCR of about 6 to 12 cycles. TCRdb fed the 5' RACE reads into MiXCR, producing one record per CDR3 protein. The data contain around 1.7 million distinct CDR3 sequences, 25% to 30% of them singletons. Sequences were obtained from blood. The receptors were gathered from a woman aged 25 to 45 in good health.

The chain couples TRBV30 to TRBJ2-7, with a tentative D call TRBD1 (5 bases). The CDR3 runs 13 residues. CDR1 GTSNPN and CDR2 SVGIG come from the germline V gene (reference sequence). V lost 3 bases to trimming and J lost 1 base, with 10 bases between them. The chain's CDR3 is CAWSVDKSYEQYF. In DNA, the CDR3 is TGTGCCTGGAGCGTGGACAAATCCTACGAGCAGTACTTC. Based on the CDR3 plus reference TRBV30 and TRBJ2-7, the full variable domain is SQTIHQWPATLVQPVGSPLSLECTVEGTSNPNLYWYRQAAGRGLQLLFYSVGIGQISSEVPQNLSASRPQDRQFILSSKKLLLSDSGFYLCAWSVDKSYEQYFGPGTRLTVT.

This clonotype was seen a handful of times. The chain recombines TRBV7-7 with TRBJ2-5; either TRBD1 or TRBD2 may supply D (5 bases each). CDR1 and CDR2 from the germline V gene are SSHAT and FNYEAQ (reference sequence). The ends were cut back, 5 bases at V and 1 base at J, with 14 bases in the middle. This CDR3 comprises 15 residues. CDR3 sequence: CASSPRGGFQETQYF. Here the CDR3 DNA reads TGTGCCAGCAGCCCAAGGGGCGGGTTCCAAGAGACCCAGTACTTC.

This clonotype was counted many times. The CDR3 DNA sequence: TGTGCCACCCGACTAGCGGGGTACAATGAGCAGTTCTTC. It specifies CATRLAGYNEQFF. The chain is built from TRBV6-1 and TRBJ2-1; 11 positions agree with TRBD2. The length of the CDR3 is 13 residues. V trimming: 10 bases; J trimming: 4 bases; junction bases outside the gene matches: 3. From germline, CDR1 is MNHNS and CDR2 SASEGT.

As for this clonotype: A read error may be the cause here, since a much bigger clone is one base away. This sequence joins TRBV5-1 and TRBJ2-1; D assignment may be TRBD1 or TRBD2 (5 bases each). The J call may be incorrect, as the DNA end agrees better with TRBJ2-7. This CDR3 has 14 amino acids. CDR1 and CDR2 from the germline V gene are SGHRS and YFSETQ. CDR3 amino acids: CASSRLGGYNEQYF. The DNA for the CDR3 is TGCGCCAGCAGCAGACTTGGGGGTTACAATGAGCAGTACTTC.

This chain connects TRBV5-1 to TRBJ2-5; D possibly corresponds to TRBD2 (5 bases). The CDR3 sequence is 14 residues long. Germline V gene sequence: CDR1 SGHRS, CDR2 YFSETQ. The V end was cut by 1 base, the J end by 11 bases, with 18 bases between. CDR3 in amino acids: CASSLRRGRNEQYF. CDR3 DNA: TGCGCCAGCAGCTTGAGACGGGGAAGGAATGAGCAGTACTTC.

The chain links TRBV7-2 to TRBJ2-7; no reliable D call. The V and J ends lost 0 bases and 4 bases respectively, with 7 bases between them. Germline CDR1 and CDR2: SGHTA and FQGNSA. The CDR3 totals 13 residues. The CDR3 spells CASSLAQKYEQYF. In DNA form, the CDR3 reads TGTGCCAGCAGCTTAGCGCAGAAATACGAGCAGTACTTC.

Regarding this clonotype: The junction differs from germline at one of its ends, possibly a read error. V usage is TRBV4-3 and J usage is TRBJ2-4; D is tentatively TRBD1 or TRBD2 (6 bases each). In germline, CDR1 is LGHNA, CDR2 YSLEER. This CDR3 has 15 amino acids. CDR3 sequence reads: CASSQDPEGGNIRYF. DNA of the CDR3: TGCGCCAGCAGCCAAGACCCGGAGGGGGGCAACATTCGGTACTTC.

In its sample, this clonotype was seen many times. The chain uses TRBV28 and TRBJ2-1; TRBD2 agrees at 7 bases. Germline V gene data show CDR1 as MDHEN and CDR2 as SYDVKM. V shed 5 bases, J shed 2 bases, and the junction held 0 bases outside the gene matches. This CDR3 comprises 13 residues. The CDR3: CASSSGAYNEQFF. The CDR3 region has the DNA TGTGCCAGCAGTAGCGGGGCCTACAATGAGCAGTTCTTC. The variable domain in full, with the rest retrieved from reference TRBV28 and TRBJ2-1, is DVKVTQSSRYLVKRTGEKVFLECVQDMDHENMFWYRQDPGLGLRLIYFSYDVKMKEKGDIPEGYSVSREKKERFSLILESASTNQTSMYLCASSSGAYNEQFFGPGTRLTVL.

This clonotype has just a few counts. The junction shows a germline mismatch at one end, possibly a read error. The chain has TRBV4-1 and TRBJ2-7; 7 bases are shared with TRBD1. Germline lookup yields CDR1 MGHRA and CDR2 YSYEKL. The CDR3 length is 14 residues. CDR3: CAGSLETGYYEQYF. The DNA of the CDR3 is TGCGCCGGCAGCCTTGAGACAGGGTACTACGAGCAGTACTTC.

This clonotype has more than one count but fewer than ten. This rearrangement joins TRBV30 to TRBJ2-5; TRBD2 matches 9 bases. The V and J ends lost 2 bases and 0 bases, in that order; junction bases with no gene match: 7. This CDR3 contains 16 residues. The germline V gene encodes CDR1 GTSNPN and CDR2 SVGIG (reference sequence). CDR3 amino acids: CAWSRESGRNQETQYF. DNA of the CDR3: TGTGCCTGGAGTAGAGAGAGCGGGAGGAACCAAGAGACCCAGTACTTC.

About this clonotype: Given a much more abundant clone one base away, this may be a read error. This chain joins TRBV28 and TRBJ2-7; D possibly matches TRBD1 or TRBD2 (5 bases each). The germline gives CDR1 MDHEN, CDR2 SYDVKM. V dropped 11 bases and J dropped 0 bases, with 17 bases sitting between them. There are 14 residues in the CDR3. CDR3: CAAEKSGSSYEQYF. The CDR3 DNA reads TGTGCCGCCGAGAAGTCAGGGAGCTCCTACGAGCAGTACTTC.

This clonotype was recorded at least ten times. The chain combines TRBV5-5 with TRBJ2-1; tentatively, D is TRBD2 (5 bases). Germline V lookup: CDR1 SGHKS, CDR2 YYEKEE (reference sequence). V was cut by 2 bases and J by 0 bases, with 6 bases left in between. CDR3 length equals 14 residues. CDR3 region: CASSFAGSYNEQFF. The CDR3 nucleotides read TGTGCCAGCAGCTTCGCGGGCTCCTACAATGAGCAGTTCTTC.

V usage is TRBV6-5 and J usage is TRBJ2-4, with D perhaps TRBD1 or TRBD2 (5 bases each). V lost 6 bases, J lost 13 bases, and 25 bases lay in between. The length of the CDR3 is 15 residues. The germline V gene encodes CDR1 MNHEY and CDR2 SVGAGI. The CDR3 loop reads CASSWTVGASNEQYF. The CDR3 DNA reads TGTGCCAGCAGCTGGACTGTTGGGGCCTCCAATGAGCAGTACTTC.

This clonotype appeared a few times. The chain recombines TRBV3-1 with TRBJ2-7, with 14 bases fitting TRBD2. The CDR3 has 16 residues. Germline loops: CDR1 LGHDT, CDR2 YNNKEL (reference sequence). V lost 4 bases and J lost 6; bases outside the gene matches: 8. In DNA, the CDR3 is TGTGCCAGCAGCCGGACAGAGGGGACTAGCGGGAGCGAGCAGTACTTC. Its protein product is CASSRTEGTSGSEQYF.

The table lists this clonotype with many counts. The V gene is TRBV7-2, the J gene TRBJ1-2; no reliable D call. Per the germline V gene, CDR1 is SGHTA and CDR2 is FQGNSA. The V end lost 1 base, the J end lost 8 bases, and 8 bases lay between the germline ends. The length of the CDR3 is 12 residues. The CDR3 region has the DNA TGTGCCAGCAGCTTAGATTGGGGAGGCTACACCTTC. Amino acid sequence: CASSLDWGGYTF.

This clonotype was observed a few times. This chain connects TRBV18 to TRBJ1-2; D is uncertain. The CDR3 is 11 residues long. Germline V lookup: CDR1 KGHSH, CDR2 LQKENI. V was clipped by 2 bases and J by 7 bases, with 5 bases between them. The CDR3 DNA reads TGTGCCAGCTCACCAGGGTTTGGCTACACCTTC. The encoded protein is CASSPGFGYTF.